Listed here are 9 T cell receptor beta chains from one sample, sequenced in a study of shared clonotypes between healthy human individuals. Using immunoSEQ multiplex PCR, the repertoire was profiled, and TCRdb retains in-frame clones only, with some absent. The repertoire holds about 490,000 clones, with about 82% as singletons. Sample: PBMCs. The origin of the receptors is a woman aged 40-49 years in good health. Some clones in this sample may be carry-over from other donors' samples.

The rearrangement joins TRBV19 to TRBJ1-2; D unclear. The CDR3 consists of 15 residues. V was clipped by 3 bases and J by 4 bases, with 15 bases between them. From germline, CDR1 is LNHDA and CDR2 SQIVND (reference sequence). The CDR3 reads CASSITERAVYGYTF. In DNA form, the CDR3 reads TGTGCCAGTAGTATTACAGAGCGGGCAGTCTATGGCTACACCTTC.

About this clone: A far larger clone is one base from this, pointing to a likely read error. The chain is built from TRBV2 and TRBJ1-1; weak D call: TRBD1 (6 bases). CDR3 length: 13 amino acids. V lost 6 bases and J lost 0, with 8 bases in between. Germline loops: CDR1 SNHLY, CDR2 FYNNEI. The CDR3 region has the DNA TGTGCCAGCAGCAAGGGGGTGAACACTGAAGCTTTCTTT. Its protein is CASSKGVNTEAFF.

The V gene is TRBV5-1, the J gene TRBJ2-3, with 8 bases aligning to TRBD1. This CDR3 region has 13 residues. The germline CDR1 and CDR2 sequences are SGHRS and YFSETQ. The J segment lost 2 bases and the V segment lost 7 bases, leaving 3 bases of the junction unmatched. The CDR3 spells CASGQGNTDTQYF. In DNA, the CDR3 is TGCGCCAGCGGACAGGGAAACACAGATACGCAGTATTTT.

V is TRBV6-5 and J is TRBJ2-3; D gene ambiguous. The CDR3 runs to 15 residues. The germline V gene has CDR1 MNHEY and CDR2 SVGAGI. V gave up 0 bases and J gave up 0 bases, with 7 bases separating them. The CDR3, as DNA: TGTGCCAGCAGTTACTCGCCCTTCAGCACAGATACGCAGTATTTT. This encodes CASSYSPFSTDTQYF.

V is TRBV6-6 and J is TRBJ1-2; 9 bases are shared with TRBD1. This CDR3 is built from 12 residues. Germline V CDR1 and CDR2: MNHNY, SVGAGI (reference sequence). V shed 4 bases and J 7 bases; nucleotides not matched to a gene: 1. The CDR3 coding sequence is TGTGCCAGCAGTTCACAGGGGGCTGGCTACACCTTC. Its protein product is CASSSQGAGYTF.

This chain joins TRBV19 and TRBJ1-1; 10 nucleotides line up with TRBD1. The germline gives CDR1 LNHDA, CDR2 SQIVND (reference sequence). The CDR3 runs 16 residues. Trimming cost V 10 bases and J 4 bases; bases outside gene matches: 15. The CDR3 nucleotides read TGTGCCACCTTAGTTTGGGGACAGGGGATGAGCACTGAAGCTTTCTTT. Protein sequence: CATLVWGQGMSTEAFF.

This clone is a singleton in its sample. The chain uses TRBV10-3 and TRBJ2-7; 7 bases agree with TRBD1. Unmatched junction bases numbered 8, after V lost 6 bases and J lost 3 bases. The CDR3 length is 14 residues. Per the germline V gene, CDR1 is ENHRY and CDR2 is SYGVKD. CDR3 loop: CAIRPDRVNYEQYF. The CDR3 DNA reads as TGTGCCATCAGGCCAGACAGGGTTAACTACGAGCAGTACTTC.

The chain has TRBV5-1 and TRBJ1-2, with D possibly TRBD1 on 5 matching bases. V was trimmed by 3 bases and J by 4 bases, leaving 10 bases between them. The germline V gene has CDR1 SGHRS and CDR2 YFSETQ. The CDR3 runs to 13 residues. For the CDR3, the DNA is TGCGCCAGCAGCTACGGGGCCAGCTATGGCTACACCTTC. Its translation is CASSYGASYGYTF.

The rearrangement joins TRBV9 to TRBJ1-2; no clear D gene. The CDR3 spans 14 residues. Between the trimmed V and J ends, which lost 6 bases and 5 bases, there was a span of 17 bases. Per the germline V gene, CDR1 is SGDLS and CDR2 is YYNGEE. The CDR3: CASTSNGVLYGYTF. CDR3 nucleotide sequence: TGTGCCAGCACTTCAAATGGGGTTTTATATGGCTACACCTTC.